The 2 T cell receptor beta chains below all came from one sample that was sequenced in a study of technical replicates of blood from a handful of donors. The assay was immunoSEQ multiplex PCR, and TCRdb's table has in-frame clones only and misses some. The table has about 59,000 clones, around 93% seen once. Sequenced input: PBMCs. These receptors were collected from a human donor in good health. Some clones in this sample may be carry-over from other donors' samples.

The DNA of the CDR3 is TGCGCCAGCAGCCCCTCAGGGGCACTAGCGGGGGGGAGCTCCTACAATGAGCAGTTCTTC. Translated, it gives CASSPSGALAGGSSYNEQFF. This chain connects TRBV5-1 to TRBJ2-1; 13 bases are shared with TRBD2. The CDR3 has 20 amino acids. The V and J ends lost 4 bases and 0 bases, in that order; junction bases with no gene match: 13. CDR1 and CDR2 from the germline V gene are SGHRS and YFSETQ.

This clone has just one count. The J gene is TRBJ1-2, the V gene TRBV13; possible D gene TRBD1, 6 bases. The V end lost 5 bases, the J end lost 3 bases, and 16 bases lay between the germline ends. Germline assignment: CDR1 PRHDT and CDR2 FYEKMQ (reference sequence). This CDR3 spans 15 amino acids. As DNA, the CDR3 is TGTGCCAGCAGCCGGGGGGGGCGCGGATACTATGGCTACACCTTC. Amino acid sequence: CASSRGGRGYYGYTF.